The 6 T cell receptor beta chains below come from one sample, sequenced in a study of blood T cell repertoires in COVID-19. The assay was immunoSEQ multiplex PCR, and TCRdb's table has in-frame clones only and misses some. The data hold 250,000 or so clones, with around 87% observed a single time. The sample comprised peripheral blood. The source is a woman in her 70s with active or convalescent COVID-19.

The chain is built from TRBV4-3 and TRBJ1-5; possible D gene TRBD1, 5 bases. The CDR3 contains 14 residues. The V end lost 6 bases, the J end lost 5 bases, and 14 bases lay between the germline ends. Germline V gene lookup returns CDR1 LGHNA and CDR2 YSLEER. The CDR3 DNA sequence: TGCGCCAGCAGTCCCGGGCAGGGCGATCAGCCCCAGCATTTT. Translated: CASSPGQGDQPQHF.

V usage is TRBV7-6 and J usage is TRBJ1-3, with 7 bases lining up with TRBD1. The CDR3 covers 15 residues. The V and J ends lost 4 bases and 0 bases, in that order; junction bases with no gene match: 3. In germline, CDR1 is SGHVS, CDR2 FNYEAQ. The CDR3 region is CASSSGDSSGNTIYF. CDR3 bases: TGTGCCAGCAGCTCCGGGGACAGCTCTGGAAACACCATATATTTT.

The chain combines TRBV7-9 with TRBJ2-1; possible D gene TRBD1, 6 bases. CDR3 size: 19 residues. The ends were cut back, 1 base at V and 4 bases at J, with 23 bases in the middle. The germline CDR1 and CDR2 sequences are SEHNR and FQNEAQ (reference sequence). CDR3 sequence: CASSLEGVTRVGVYNEQFF. The CDR3 DNA is TGTGCCAGCAGCTTAGAGGGGGTCACAAGGGTAGGGGTTTACAATGAGCAGTTCTTC.

The chain links TRBV18 to TRBJ1-3; a weak D match, TRBD1 (6 bases). The germline gives CDR1 KGHSH, CDR2 LQKENI. V lost 0 bases, J lost 4 bases, and 10 bases lay in between. The CDR3 sequence is 15 residues long. The CDR3: CASSPPATGGNTIYF. The CDR3 DNA sequence: TGTGCCAGCTCACCACCCGCGACAGGAGGAAACACCATATATTTT.

The rearrangement links TRBV4-3 to TRBJ2-1; 9 positions match TRBD2. This CDR3 contains 15 residues. The germline CDR1 and CDR2 sequences are LGHNA and YSLEER. The junction had 11 bases not matched to a gene; V was cut back by 4 bases and J by 10 bases. CDR3 nucleotides: TGCGCCAGCAGCCGCGGCGGGGGGGCCTTCACCGAGCAGTTCTTC. This sequence encodes CASSRGGGAFTEQFF.

The V gene is TRBV19, the J gene TRBJ2-5; TRBD1 matches at 10 bases. The CDR3 totals 16 residues. The junction had 8 bases not matched to a gene; V was cut back by 4 bases and J by 3 bases. Germline-derived CDR1 and CDR2 are LNHDA and SQIVND (reference sequence). In DNA form, the CDR3 reads TGTGCCAGTAGTACCTCTGGGACAGGGGTTAAAGAGACCCAGTACTTC. Protein: CASSTSGTGVKETQYF.